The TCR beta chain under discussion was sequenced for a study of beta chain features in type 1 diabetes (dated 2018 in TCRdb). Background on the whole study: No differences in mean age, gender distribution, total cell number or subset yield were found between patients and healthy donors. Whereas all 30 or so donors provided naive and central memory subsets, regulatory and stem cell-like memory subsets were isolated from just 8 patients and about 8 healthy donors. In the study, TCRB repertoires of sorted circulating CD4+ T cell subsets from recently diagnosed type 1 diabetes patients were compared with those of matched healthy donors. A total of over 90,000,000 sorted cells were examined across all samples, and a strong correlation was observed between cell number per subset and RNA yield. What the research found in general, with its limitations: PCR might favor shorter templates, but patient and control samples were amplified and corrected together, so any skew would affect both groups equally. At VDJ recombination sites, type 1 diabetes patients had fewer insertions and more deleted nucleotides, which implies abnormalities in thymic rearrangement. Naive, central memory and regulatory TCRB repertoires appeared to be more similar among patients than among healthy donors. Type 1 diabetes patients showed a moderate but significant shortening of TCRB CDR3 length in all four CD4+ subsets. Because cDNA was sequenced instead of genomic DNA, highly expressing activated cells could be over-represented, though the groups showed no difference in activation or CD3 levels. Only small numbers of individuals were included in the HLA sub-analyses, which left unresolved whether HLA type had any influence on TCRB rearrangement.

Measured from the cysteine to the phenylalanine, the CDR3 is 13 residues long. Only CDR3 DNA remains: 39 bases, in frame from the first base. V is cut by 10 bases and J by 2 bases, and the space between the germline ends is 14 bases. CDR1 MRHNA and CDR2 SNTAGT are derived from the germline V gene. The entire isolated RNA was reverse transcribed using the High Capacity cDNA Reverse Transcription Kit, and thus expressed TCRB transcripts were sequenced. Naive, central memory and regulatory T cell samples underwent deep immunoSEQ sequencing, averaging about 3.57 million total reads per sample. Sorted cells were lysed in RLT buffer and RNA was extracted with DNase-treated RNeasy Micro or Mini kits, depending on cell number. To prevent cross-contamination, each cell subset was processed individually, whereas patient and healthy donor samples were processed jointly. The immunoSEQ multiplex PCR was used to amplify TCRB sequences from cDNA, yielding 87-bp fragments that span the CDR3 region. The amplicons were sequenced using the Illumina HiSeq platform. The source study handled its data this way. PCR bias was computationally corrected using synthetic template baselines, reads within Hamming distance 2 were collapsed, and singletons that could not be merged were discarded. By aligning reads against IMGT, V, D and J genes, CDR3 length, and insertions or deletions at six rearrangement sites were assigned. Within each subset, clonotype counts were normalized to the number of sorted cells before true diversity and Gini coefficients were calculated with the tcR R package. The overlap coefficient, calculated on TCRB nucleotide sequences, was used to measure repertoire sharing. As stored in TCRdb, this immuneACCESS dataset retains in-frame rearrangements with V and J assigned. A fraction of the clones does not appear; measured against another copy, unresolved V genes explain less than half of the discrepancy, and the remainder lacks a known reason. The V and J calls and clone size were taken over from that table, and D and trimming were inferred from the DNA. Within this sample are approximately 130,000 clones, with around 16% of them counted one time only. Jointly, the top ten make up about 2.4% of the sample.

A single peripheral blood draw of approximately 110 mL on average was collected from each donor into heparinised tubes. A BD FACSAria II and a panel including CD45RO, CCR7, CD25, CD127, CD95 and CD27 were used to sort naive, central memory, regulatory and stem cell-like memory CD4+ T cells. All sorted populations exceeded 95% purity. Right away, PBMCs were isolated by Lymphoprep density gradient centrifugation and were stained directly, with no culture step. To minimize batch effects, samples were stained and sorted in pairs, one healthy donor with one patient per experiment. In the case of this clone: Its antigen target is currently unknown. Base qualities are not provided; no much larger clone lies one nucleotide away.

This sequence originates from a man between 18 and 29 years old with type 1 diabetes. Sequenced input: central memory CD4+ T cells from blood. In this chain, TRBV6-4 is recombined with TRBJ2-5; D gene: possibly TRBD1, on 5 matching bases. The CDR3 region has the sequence CAKGIIGQETQYF. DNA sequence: TGTGCCAAGGGGATCATCGGGCAAGAGACCCAGTACTTC.